These 21 T cell receptor beta chains originate from one sample sequenced in a study of beta chain features in type 1 diabetes. Since all of the isolated RNA was reverse transcribed, expressed TCRB transcripts were what got sequenced. Only in-frame clones appear in the TCRdb table, and some are missing; sequencing was by immunoSEQ multiplex PCR. The data contain tens of thousands of clones, around three fifths of them singletons. The sample comprised Tregs from blood. The receptors were sampled from a young woman in good health.

The chain links TRBV30 to TRBJ2-1; D is ambiguous. Per the germline V gene, CDR1 is GTSNPN and CDR2 is SVGIG (reference sequence). CDR3 length: 11 amino acids. Between the trimmed V and J ends, which lost 3 bases and 6 bases, there was a span of 6 bases. This CDR3 is CAWSQFNEQFF. CDR3 coding DNA: TGTGCCTGGAGCCAATTCAATGAGCAGTTCTTC. Looking up the rest from reference TRBV30 and TRBJ2-1 gives the full variable domain: SQTIHQWPATLVQPVGSPLSLECTVEGTSNPNLYWYRQAAGRGLQLLFYSVGIGQISSEVPQNLSASRPQDRQFILSSKKLLLSDSGFYLCAWSQFNEQFFGPGTRLTVL.

The chain is built from TRBV19 and TRBJ1-1; 12 bases agree with TRBD1. Germline trimming cut 0 bases from V and 5 bases from J; bases unmatched to any gene: 7. This CDR3 is 17 amino acids long. Germline V CDR1 and CDR2: LNHDA, SQIVND (reference sequence). The CDR3 reads CASSIDWGTGGRTEAFF. Here the CDR3 DNA reads TGTGCCAGTAGTATAGATTGGGGGACAGGGGGCCGGACTGAAGCTTTCTTT.

This chain joins TRBV21-1 and TRBJ2-2; the table calls TRBD1, which could not be checked here. TRBV21-1 constitutes a pseudogene. There are 16 residues in the CDR3. The CDR3 spells CASSKASAPKQGELFF. CDR3 DNA: TGTGCCAGCAGCAAAGCTTCCGCCCCGAAACAAGGGGAGCTGTTTTTT.

The J gene is TRBJ2-3, the V gene TRBV18, with D perhaps TRBD1 (6 bases). Trimming pared 3 bases from V and 0 bases from J, leaving 16 bases between. Germline V gives CDR1 KGHSH, CDR2 LQKENI. The CDR3 extends over 17 amino acids. The CDR3: CASSPPIGGESTDTQYF. The DNA of the CDR3 is TGTGCCAGCTCACCGCCGATAGGGGGTGAGAGCACAGATACGCAGTATTTT.

This clone has just a few counts. The chain combines TRBV6-1 with TRBJ2-7; a weak D match, TRBD2 (6 bases). Looked up from germline, CDR1 is MNHNS and CDR2 is SASEGT. The CDR3 contains 14 residues. The germline V and J ends were trimmed by 5 bases and 3 bases, with 14 bases remaining between them. The CDR3 is CASSRGGVLYEQYF. The CDR3 nucleotides are TGTGCCAGCAGTAGAGGAGGGGTCCTCTACGAGCAGTACTTC.

The V and J genes are TRBV7-9 and TRBJ2-1; 15 nucleotides align to TRBD2. The CDR3 runs 15 residues. Germline CDR1 and CDR2: SEHNR and FQNEAQ (reference sequence). V was clipped by 5 bases and J by 5 bases; unmatched bases: 1. The CDR3 bases are TGTGCCAGCAGCCGGACTAGCGGGAGGGACAATGAGCAGTTCTTC. As protein: CASSRTSGRDNEQFF.

This chain connects TRBV7-2 to TRBJ1-1; 8 bases are shared with TRBD1. Losses at the gene ends were 5 bases for V and 8 bases for J; bases not matched to a gene: 13. The CDR3 sequence is 15 residues long. Germline CDR1 and CDR2: SGHTA and FQGNSA. The CDR3 loop reads CASSRTGTGFREAFF. The CDR3 bases are TGTGCCAGCAGCCGGACCGGGACAGGTTTTAGGGAAGCTTTCTTT. Variable domain in full (rest from reference TRBV7-2 and TRBJ1-1): GAGVSQSPSNKVTEKGKDVELRCDPISGHTALYWYRQSLGQGLEFLIYFQGNSAPDKSGLPSDRFSAERTGGSVSTLTIQRTQQEDSAVYLCASSRTGTGFREAFFGQGTRLTVV.

In this sample, this clone turned up a few times. The chain is built from TRBV7-9 and TRBJ2-5, with no clear D. The CDR3 runs to 12 residues. The germline V gene encodes CDR1 SEHNR and CDR2 FQNEAQ (reference sequence). Trimming took 1 base from V and 4 from J, leaving 4 bases between them. The CDR3: CASSLDGETQYF. In nucleotides, the CDR3 is TGTGCCAGCAGCTTAGACGGAGAGACCCAGTACTTC. Together with reference TRBV7-9 and TRBJ2-5, the CDR3 gives the full variable domain: DTGVSQNPRHKITKRGQNVTFRCDPISEHNRLYWYRQTLGQGPEFLTYFQNEAQLEKSRLLSDRFSAERPKGSFSTLEIQRTEQGDSAMYLCASSLDGETQYFGPGTRLLVL.

The V call is TRBV7-2, the J call TRBJ1-1; tentative D call: TRBD1 (5 bases). Trimming removed 6 bases at V and 0 bases at J, with 11 bases between. Per the germline V gene, CDR1 is SGHTA and CDR2 is FQGNSA. The CDR3 covers 14 residues. CDR3 nucleotides: TGTGCCAGCAGTCCGACAGCCATGAACACTGAAGCTTTCTTT. Protein sequence: CASSPTAMNTEAFF.

This clone appeared a few times. The chain combines TRBV6-1 with TRBJ1-1; D may be TRBD1 (6 bases). The CDR3 contains 12 residues. CDR1 MNHNS and CDR2 SASEGT come from the germline V gene. The V end lost 2 bases, the J end lost 5 bases, and 6 bases lay between the germline ends. The CDR3 spells CASSERGTEAFF. The CDR3 DNA follows: TGTGCCAGCAGTGAAAGGGGGACTGAAGCTTTCTTT.

V gene TRBV18 combines with J gene TRBJ2-3, with TRBD2 identical over 11 bases. Germline V gene sequence: CDR1 KGHSH, CDR2 LQKENI. Unmatched junction bases numbered 1, after V lost 1 base and J lost 1 base. This CDR3 is built from 16 residues. In DNA form, the CDR3 reads TGTGCCAGCTCACCACGGGGACTAGCGGGCACAGATACGCAGTATTTT. This translates into CASSPRGLAGTDTQYF.

This clone was counted only a few times. The chain has TRBV18 and TRBJ2-1; 13 bases are shared with TRBD2. The CDR3 runs 15 residues. V lost 6 bases to trimming and J lost 5 bases; unmatched junction nucleotides: 4. CDR1 and CDR2 (germline): KGHSH, LQKENI. The CDR3 DNA reads TGTGCCAGCTCGAAAGGACTAGCGGGGGACAATGAGCAGTTCTTC. Protein product: CASSKGLAGDNEQFF.

The J gene is TRBJ1-5, the V gene TRBV6-6; weak D call: TRBD1 (5 bases). There are 15 residues in the CDR3. V shed 2 bases and J shed 2 bases, with 10 bases lying between them. CDR1 is MNHNY, CDR2 SVGAGI, per germline (reference sequence). CDR3 in DNA: TGTGCCAGCAGTTACCGACAGATGGGCAATCAGCCCCAGCATTTT. It encodes CASSYRQMGNQPQHF.

The chain employs TRBV4-1 and TRBJ2-5; 11 bases map to TRBD1. The V gene's germline CDR1 is MGHRA and CDR2 YSYEKL. The CDR3 runs 13 residues. After removal of 5 bases from V and 5 bases from J, the junction contained 1 base not matched to a gene. The CDR3, as DNA: TGCGCCAGCAGCAGGGACAGGGGGGAGACCCAGTACTTC. It encodes CASSRDRGETQYF.

V is TRBV9 and J is TRBJ1-6; D may be TRBD1 (5 bases). Deletions cut 2 bases from V and 8 bases from J, with 14 bases between. Germline V lookup: CDR1 SGDLS, CDR2 YYNGEE. This CDR3 is built from 15 residues. CDR3 nucleotide sequence: TGTGCCAGCAGCGTCGAAGGGCGGGGGGATTCACCCCTCCACTTT. Its protein product is CASSVEGRGDSPLHF.

The chain links TRBV29-1 to TRBJ2-5, with 8 bases that match TRBD2. Unmatched junction bases numbered 8, after V lost 2 bases and J lost 6 bases. Looked up from germline, CDR1 is SQVTM and CDR2 is ANQGSEA. The CDR3 spans 14 residues. The CDR3: CSVEFFGGAQTQYF. The CDR3 DNA sequence: TGCAGCGTTGAATTCTTCGGGGGGGCGCAGACCCAGTACTTC.

The genes are TRBV5-1 and TRBJ1-1; 11 bases are a match to TRBD1. The germline V gene encodes CDR1 SGHRS and CDR2 YFSETQ. V lost 3 bases to trimming and J lost 11 bases; unmatched junction nucleotides: 9. The CDR3 consists of 14 residues. CDR3 sequence (DNA): TGCGCCAGCAGCTCTCTCAGCCGGGACAGGGGGGCTTTCTTT. It yields the protein CASSSLSRDRGAFF.

The chain carries TRBV2 and TRBJ1-5; D is perhaps TRBD1 (5 bases). The CDR3 totals 14 residues. Deletions cut 8 bases from V and 4 bases from J, with 15 bases between. Germline CDR1 is SNHLY and CDR2 is FYNNEI. The CDR3 is CASSPQGPNQPQHF. The CDR3 DNA reads as TGTGCCAGCTCTCCTCAGGGTCCAAATCAGCCCCAGCATTTT.

J is TRBJ2-3 and V is TRBV5-5; D is perhaps TRBD2 (5 bases). CDR1 SGHKS and CDR2 YYEKEE come from the germline V gene (reference sequence). V gave up 7 bases and J gave up 6 bases, with 15 bases separating them. The CDR3 contains 13 residues. CDR3 amino acids: CASHEGYGDTQYF. CDR3 DNA sequence: TGTGCCAGCCACGAGGGCTATGGGGATACGCAGTATTTT.

This chain joins TRBV28 and TRBJ2-3, with D possibly TRBD1 on 5 matching bases. Trimming stripped 6 bases from V and 3 bases from J, with 10 bases between. Per germline, CDR1 MDHEN and CDR2 SYDVKM. This CDR3 contains 13 residues. For the CDR3, the DNA is TGTGCCAGCAGGCTCTACAGGACAGATACGCAGTATTTT. Amino acids: CASRLYRTDTQYF.

This clone was detected only a few times. The CDR3 here is CASSPPTRAHTEAFF. CDR3 DNA sequence: TGTGCCAGCTCACCACCGACCAGGGCGCACACTGAAGCTTTCTTT. The rearrangement joins TRBV18 to TRBJ1-1; tentative D call: TRBD1 (5 bases). This CDR3 contains 15 residues. Per germline, CDR1 KGHSH and CDR2 LQKENI. V lost 0 bases and J lost 3, with 11 bases in between.